The next 32 T cell receptor beta chains were all read from a single sample in a study of glioma-infiltrating T cells. Amplification of TCR alpha and beta CDR3 regions from RNA used iRepertoire nested multiplex PCR. One entry per CDR3 protein, called by TCRdb with MiXCR from the multiplex PCR reads. The table lists around 180,000 distinct CDR3 sequences, over 40% of them singletons. Source material: glioma tissue, nonneoplastic brain tissue, or PBMCs (not recorded which). The source of these receptors is a human donor with low-grade glioma or glioblastoma, undergoing nonglioma brain surgery, or in good health (not recorded which).

As regards this clonotype: A much larger clone sits a single nucleotide away, making a read error possible. Because the CDR3 is missing its conserved closing phenylalanine or tryptophan, this is likely a read error. The chain joins TRBV19 to TRBJ2-1; maybe TRBD1 (5 bases). V lost 4 bases, J lost 6 bases, and 10 bases lay in between. Germline V lookup: CDR1 LNHDA, CDR2 SQIVND (reference sequence). CDR3 length: 13 amino acids. The CDR3 loop reads CASSTSDSNEQFS. The CDR3 DNA reads as TGTGCCAGTAGTACTTCAGACAGCAATGAGCAGTTCTCC.

Turning to this clonotype: With a much larger clone just one base away, this may be a read error. The rearrangement joins TRBV28 to TRBJ1-5; 9 bases map to TRBD1. CDR1 and CDR2 (germline): MDHEN, SYDVKM. CDR3 size: 14 residues. The J segment lost 8 bases and the V segment lost 2 bases, leaving 4 bases of the junction unmatched. The CDR3 nucleotides read TGTGCCAGCAGTTTAGGGACAGGGTTTAAGCCCCAGCATTTT. Translated: CASSLGTGFKPQHF.

The chain links TRBV19 to TRBJ2-1, with D possibly matching TRBD1 (7 bases). Germline values: CDR1 LNHDA, CDR2 SQIVND (reference sequence). There are 15 residues in the CDR3. The germline V and J ends were trimmed by 1 base and 7 bases, with 14 bases remaining between them. The CDR3 sequence is CASSIGGGAGNEQFF. CDR3 nucleotides: TGTGCCAGTAGTATAGGAGGGGGCGCGGGGAATGAGCAGTTCTTC.

The sample holds many counts of this clonotype. The V call is TRBV28, the J call TRBJ2-5, with 8 positions matching TRBD2. This CDR3 is 15 amino acids long. Germline CDR1 and CDR2: MDHEN and SYDVKM. V was clipped by 3 bases and J by 5 bases; unmatched bases: 8. CDR3 region: CASSFAGRAWETQYF. CDR3 nucleotide sequence: TGTGCCAGCAGTTTTGCCGGGAGGGCCTGGGAGACCCAGTACTTC.

This clonotype is classed as medium-sized. The rearrangement uses TRBV7-2 and TRBJ2-1; TRBD1 might be the D (6 bases). Trimming stripped 6 bases from V and 7 bases from J, with 19 bases between. The CDR3 consists of 15 residues. Per germline, CDR1 SGHTA and CDR2 FQGNSA. The CDR3 DNA is TGTGCCAGCAGTCTCACTACGGGACACCATAATGAGCAGTTCTTC. Translated, it gives CASSLTTGHHNEQFF.

The chain links TRBV19 to TRBJ2-7, with a weak D call TRBD1 (5 bases). CDR3 length: 13 amino acids. V was clipped by 5 bases and J by 7 bases, with 15 bases between them. CDR1 is LNHDA and CDR2 is SQIVND in the germline V gene (reference sequence). The CDR3 nucleotides read TGTGCCAGTAGTTGGGCAGGGCAGGAAGAGCAGTACTTC. It codes for CASSWAGQEEQYF. The full variable domain, rest sourced from reference TRBV19 and TRBJ2-7, is DGGITQSPKYLFRKEGQNVTLSCEQNLNHDAMYWYRQDPGQGLRLIYYSQIVNDFQKGDIAEGYSVSREKKESFPLTVTSAQKNPTAFYLCASSWAGQEEQYFGPGTRLTVT.

V gene TRBV29-1 combines with J gene TRBJ2-7; 9 bases match TRBD2. The CDR3 is made up of 14 amino acids. Trimming removed 1 base from V and 5 bases from J; junction bases left unmatched: 6. The germline V gene has CDR1 SQVTM and CDR2 ANQGSEA. CDR3 nucleotide sequence: TGCAGCGTTGAAGGGCCTAGCGGGACCCACGAGCAGTACTTC. It specifies CSVEGPSGTHEQYF.

This clonotype appeared a single time. Compared with germline, one end of the junction differs, possibly owing to a read error. The CDR3 DNA sequence: TGCGCCAGCAGCCAACTAGATTTTAGCGAGGAGTACTTC. As protein: CASSQLDFSEEYF. The rearrangement links TRBV4-1 to TRBJ2-7; D perhaps matches TRBD2 (5 bases). This CDR3 region has 13 residues. Germline CDR1 is MGHRA and CDR2 is YSYEKL.

This clonotype was detected ten times or more. The genes are TRBV14 and TRBJ2-1; D gene unclear. The ends were cut back, 0 bases at V and 5 bases at J, with 11 bases in the middle. This CDR3 has 15 residues. The germline V gene encodes CDR1 SGHDN and CDR2 FVKESK. CDR3 in amino acids: CASSQDYGSHNEQFF. The DNA of the CDR3 is TGTGCCAGCAGCCAAGATTACGGAAGCCACAATGAGCAGTTCTTC.

Of note for this clonotype: Its ends do not fully match the called genes, so a read error is possible. The chain combines TRBV20-1 with TRBJ1-5, with D uncertain. This CDR3 comprises 15 residues. Germline V gene lookup returns CDR1 DFQATT and CDR2 SNEGSKA (reference sequence). The CDR3 bases are TGCAGTGTTAGAGGCGCGCAGTTTAGCAATCAGCCCCAGCATTTT. Translated: CSVRGAQFSNQPQHF.

The CDR3 protein is CASGNRDRAPQTQYF. The CDR3, as DNA: TGTGCTAGTGGGAACCGGGACAGGGCACCCCAGACCCAGTACTTC. The chain joins TRBV12-5 to TRBJ2-5; 9 nucleotides match TRBD1. The CDR3 is made up of 15 amino acids. Per germline, CDR1 LGHNT and CDR2 FRNRAP. V shed 6 bases, J shed 6 bases, and the junction held 11 bases outside the gene matches.

In regard to this clonotype: This may arise from a read error, as a much more abundant clone is one base away. The chain has TRBV7-6 and TRBJ1-3; a weak D match, TRBD1 (5 bases). Germline values: CDR1 SGHVS, CDR2 FNYEAQ. The CDR3 is 14 amino acids. V was trimmed by 5 bases and J by 4 bases, leaving 12 bases between them. Here the CDR3 reads CASSDEGPGNTIYF. DNA for the CDR3: TGTGCCAGCAGCGATGAGGGGCCGGGAAACACCATATATTTT. Based on the CDR3 plus reference TRBV7-6 and TRBJ1-3, the full variable domain is GAGVSQSPRYKVTKRGQDVALRCDPISGHVSLYWYRQALGQGPEFLTYFNYEAQQDKSGLPNDRFSAERPEGSISTLTIQRTEQRDSAMYRCASSDEGPGNTIYFGEGSWLTVV.

V and J are TRBV4-1 and TRBJ2-1; 7 bases match TRBD2. Germline loops: CDR1 MGHRA, CDR2 YSYEKL. The CDR3 length is 15 residues. Trimming removed 1 base from V and 0 bases from J; junction bases left unmatched: 0. CDR3 DNA sequence: TGCGCCAGCAGCCAAGGGACTAGCTCCTACAATGAGCAGTTCTTC. Amino acids: CASSQGTSSYNEQFF.

Comments on this clonotype: A read error may explain this, as a much larger clone is one base away. The rearrangement uses TRBV20-1 and TRBJ2-1; TRBD1 agrees at 10 bases. CDR3 length: 15 residues. CDR1 is DFQATT and CDR2 is SNEGSKA in the germline V gene (reference sequence). The CDR3 DNA is TGCAGTTCTAGAGATAGGGACAGGGGCTACAATGAGCAGTTCTTC. Translated, it gives CSSRDRDRGYNEQFF.

For this clonotype: This may stem from a read error, because a much larger clone lies one nucleotide away. The chain recombines TRBV20-1 with TRBJ2-1, with 7 bases aligning to TRBD2. V lost 0 bases and J lost 7; bases outside the gene matches: 9. Germline CDR1 and CDR2: DFQATT and SNEGSKA (reference sequence). The length of the CDR3 is 15 residues. As DNA, the CDR3 is TGCAGTGCTAGAGATTTCGAGGGAGGGCCGAATGAGCAGTTCTTC. It translates to CSARDFEGGPNEQFF.

V gene TRBV5-4 combines with J gene TRBJ2-7, with TRBD1 identical over 9 bases. There are 15 residues in the CDR3. V trimming: 4 bases; J trimming: 1 base; junction bases outside the gene matches: 6. CDR1 is SGHNT and CDR2 is YYREEE in the germline V gene (reference sequence). The chain's CDR3 is CASSPSTGGSYEQYF. CDR3 coding DNA: TGTGCCAGCAGCCCGTCGACAGGGGGATCCTACGAGCAGTACTTC.

Concerning this clonotype itself: One base away lies a much larger clone, so this may be a sequencing read error. The rearrangement joins TRBV10-2 to TRBJ2-6; D not certain. The germline gives CDR1 WSHSY, CDR2 SAAADI. This CDR3 comprises 14 residues. The CDR3 loop is CARSFISGANVLTF. The CDR3 nucleotides read TGTGCCCGCAGTTTCATCTCCGGGGCCAACGTCCTGACTTTC.

There are a few counts of this clonotype. This chain joins TRBV7-8 and TRBJ2-1; 9 nucleotides line up with TRBD2. CDR1 is SGHVS and CDR2 is FQNEAQ in the germline V gene. J was trimmed by 2 bases and V by 3 bases; bases with no gene match: 2. This CDR3 spans 15 amino acids. The CDR3 protein is CASSFLAGPYNEQFF. CDR3 sequence (DNA): TGTGCCAGCAGCTTTCTAGCGGGACCCTACAATGAGCAGTTCTTC. Full variable domain (remainder filled in from reference TRBV7-8 and TRBJ2-1): GAGVSQSPRYKVAKRGQDVALRCDPISGHVSLFWYQQALGQGPEFLTYFQNEAQLDKSGLPSDRFFAERPEGSVSTLKIQRTQQEDSAVYLCASSFLAGPYNEQFFGPGTRLTVL.

This clonotype was observed many times. The chain links TRBV6-1 to TRBJ2-1; D may be TRBD2 (5 bases). The germline CDR1 and CDR2 sequences are MNHNS and SASEGT. CDR3 size: 10 residues. DNA of the CDR3: TGTAGATCCGGGGTAAATGAGCAGTTCTTC. This sequence encodes CRSGVNEQFF.

The table lists this clonotype with a count of one. A clone one base away is much larger, so this may be a read error. V and J are TRBV2 and TRBJ2-3, with D unresolved. Germline V gives CDR1 SNHLY, CDR2 FYNNEI. The CDR3 length is 16 residues. Here the CDR3 DNA reads TGTGACAGCACCAGGACGGTATCTTCTAGCACAGATACGCAGTATTTT. Translating gives CDSTRTVSSSTDTQYF.

This clonotype was picked up a small number of times. The CDR3 loop is CASSPRRIGYEQYF. In DNA, the CDR3 is TGTGCCAGCTCACCACGGAGAATTGGTTACGAGCAGTACTTC. The chain is built from TRBV18 and TRBJ2-7; the D is unclear. The CDR3 is made up of 14 amino acids. The V end lost 1 base, the J end lost 4 bases, and 11 bases lay between the germline ends. The germline V gene has CDR1 KGHSH and CDR2 LQKENI.

As concerns this clonotype: A clone one base away is much larger, so this may be a read error. CDR3 nucleotide sequence: TGTGCCAGAGGGGGCCCGACTCTGACCCAGTACTTC. It yields the protein CARGGPTLTQYF. V and J are TRBV28 and TRBJ2-5; TRBD1 matches at 7 bases. Germline assignment: CDR1 MDHEN and CDR2 SYDVKM. Trimming cost V 9 bases and J 7 bases; bases outside gene matches: 8. This CDR3 region has 12 residues.

The rearrangement uses TRBV28 and TRBJ2-7, with 9 positions matching TRBD1. Germline V gene lookup returns CDR1 MDHEN and CDR2 SYDVKM. The CDR3 length is 18 residues. Trimming removed 7 bases from V and 2 bases from J; junction bases left unmatched: 18. CDR3 loop: CASTQTGQGRYSTYEQYF. For the CDR3, the DNA is TGTGCCAGCACCCAAACGGGACAGGGACGGTACTCAACCTACGAGCAGTACTTC.

Concerning this clonotype itself: A much larger clone sits a single nucleotide away, making a read error possible. CDR3 DNA: TGTGCCAGCAGTTCATTGTACACGGACGGTGAAGCTTTCTTT. The encoded protein is CASSSLYTDGEAFF. The V and J genes are TRBV28 and TRBJ1-1; D unclear. V was cut by 4 bases and J by 7 bases, with 16 bases left in between. The CDR3 spans 14 residues. Germline CDR1 MDHEN, CDR2 SYDVKM.

This clonotype was seen just once. The V and J genes are TRBV29-1 and TRBJ2-5; D is unresolved. Trimming took off 8 bases at V and 3 bases at J, with 7 bases between the two ends. The V gene's germline CDR1 is SQVTM and CDR2 ANQGSEA. This CDR3 contains 10 residues. CDR3 in amino acids: CSFKEETQYF. The CDR3, as DNA: TGCAGCTTTAAAGAAGAGACCCAGTACTTC.

This rearrangement joins TRBV5-4 to TRBJ2-3, with D tentatively TRBD1 (5 bases). The CDR3 loop spans 14 amino acids. Trimming shortened V by 0 bases and J by 14 bases, and 19 bases separated the two germline ends. The germline V gene encodes CDR1 SGHNT and CDR2 YYREEE (reference sequence). The CDR3, as DNA: TGTGCCAGCAGCTTGGAAGGGGTTTCCAGCGTAAGGTATTTT. Its translation: CASSLEGVSSVRYF.

V gene TRBV3-1 combines with J gene TRBJ2-7; possible D gene TRBD1, 5 bases. Germline-derived CDR1 and CDR2 are LGHDT and YNNKEL (reference sequence). The CDR3 runs 11 residues. V lost 1 base, J lost 13 bases, and 11 bases lay in between. CDR3: CASSQGQDTYF. The CDR3 coding sequence is TGTGCCAGCAGCCAAGGTCAGGACACCTACTTC.

This clonotype was found once. Possible read error: a much larger clone is one base away. No conserved phenylalanine or tryptophan ends this CDR3, so it is likely a read error. V usage is TRBV28 and J usage is TRBJ2-1, with D perhaps matching TRBD2 (6 bases). This CDR3 spans 15 amino acids. Germline CDR1 reads MDHEN; CDR2 reads SYDVKM. The V and J ends lost 8 bases and 7 bases respectively, with 21 bases between them. CDR3 sequence (DNA): TGTGCCAGCGTCAGCGGTAGACGGGAGTTGAATGAGCAGTTCTTA. It translates to CASVSGRRELNEQFL.

The chain is built from TRBV2 and TRBJ1-1; D unclear. Trimming removed 6 bases from V and 4 bases from J, with 12 bases in between. The germline V gene encodes CDR1 SNHLY and CDR2 FYNNEI. This CDR3 has 13 amino acids. The CDR3 here is CASSRAEGTEAFF. The DNA for the CDR3 is TGTGCCAGCAGCCGGGCGGAGGGCACTGAAGCTTTCTTT.

This chain links TRBV2 with TRBJ2-3; tentatively, D is TRBD2 (6 bases). Germline V gives CDR1 SNHLY, CDR2 FYNNEI. CDR3 length equals 13 residues. Trimming left V 8 bases short and J 6 bases short, with 15 bases between. The CDR3: CASSRDFSDTQYF. The DNA of the CDR3 is TGTGCCAGCTCACGGGACTTCTCTGATACGCAGTATTTT.

This clonotype was seen at least ten times. This sequence joins TRBV28 and TRBJ1-2; D is possibly TRBD1 (6 bases). CDR3 length: 11 residues. Germline V gene sequence: CDR1 MDHEN, CDR2 SYDVKM. Trimming stripped 7 bases from V and 8 bases from J, with 11 bases between. The CDR3 bases are TGTGCCAGCAAAAGGGGGAGCGGCTACACCTTC. This translates into CASKRGSGYTF.

This chain connects TRBV6-2 or TRBV6-3 to TRBJ2-5; no definite D call. Germline V gene sequence: CDR1 MNHEY, CDR2 SVGEGT. With 10 bases removed from V and 2 bases from J, the gap between germline ends came to 8 bases. This CDR3 spans 11 amino acids. The CDR3 loop is CANKEQETQYF. The CDR3 nucleotides read TGTGCCAACAAAGAGCAAGAGACCCAGTACTTC.